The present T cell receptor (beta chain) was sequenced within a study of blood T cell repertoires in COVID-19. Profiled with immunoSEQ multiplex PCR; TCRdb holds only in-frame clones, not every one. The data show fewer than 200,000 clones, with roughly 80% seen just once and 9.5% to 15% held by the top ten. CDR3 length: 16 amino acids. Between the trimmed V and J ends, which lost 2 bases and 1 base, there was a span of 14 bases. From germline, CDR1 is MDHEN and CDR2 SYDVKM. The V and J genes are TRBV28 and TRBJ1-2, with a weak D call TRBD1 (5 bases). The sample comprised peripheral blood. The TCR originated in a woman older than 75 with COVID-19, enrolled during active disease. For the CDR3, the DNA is TGTGCCAGCAGTTTACCGGGGGTTATGAGTAACTATGGCTACACCTTC. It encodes CASSLPGVMSNYGYTF.